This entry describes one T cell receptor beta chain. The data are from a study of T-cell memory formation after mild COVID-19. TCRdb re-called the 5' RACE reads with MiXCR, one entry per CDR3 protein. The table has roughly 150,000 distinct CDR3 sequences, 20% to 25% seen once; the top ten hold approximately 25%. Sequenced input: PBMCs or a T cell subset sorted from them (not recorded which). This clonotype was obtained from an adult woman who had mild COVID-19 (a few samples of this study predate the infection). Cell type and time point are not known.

CDR3: CASSWPGGGIYEQYF. The CDR3 nucleotides are TGTGCCAGCAGCTGGCCCGGGGGGGGGATTTACGAGCAGTACTTC. This chain joins TRBV7-9 and TRBJ2-7; 8 bases line up with TRBD2. This CDR3 is built from 15 residues. Unmatched junction bases numbered 9, after V lost 4 bases and J lost 4 bases. Germline CDR1 and CDR2: SEHNR and FQNEAQ (reference sequence).